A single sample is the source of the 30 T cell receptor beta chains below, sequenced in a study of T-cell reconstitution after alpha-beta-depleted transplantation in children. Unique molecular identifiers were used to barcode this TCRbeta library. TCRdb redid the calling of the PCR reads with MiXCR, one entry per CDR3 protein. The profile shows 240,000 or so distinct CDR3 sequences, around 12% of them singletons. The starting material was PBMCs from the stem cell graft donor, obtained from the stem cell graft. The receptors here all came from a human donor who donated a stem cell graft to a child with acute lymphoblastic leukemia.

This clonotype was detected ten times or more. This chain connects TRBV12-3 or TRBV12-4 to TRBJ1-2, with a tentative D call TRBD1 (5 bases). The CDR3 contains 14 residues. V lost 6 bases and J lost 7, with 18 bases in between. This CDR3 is CASSPSYGGSGYTF. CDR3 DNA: TGTGCCAGCAGCCCTTCGTATGGGGGGTCTGGCTACACCTTC.

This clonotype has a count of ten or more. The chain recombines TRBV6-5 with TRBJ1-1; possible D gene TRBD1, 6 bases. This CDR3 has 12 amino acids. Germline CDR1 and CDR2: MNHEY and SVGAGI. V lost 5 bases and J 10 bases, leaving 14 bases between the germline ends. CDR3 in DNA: TGTGCCAGCAGTGGATGGGACACCCGAGCTTTCTTT. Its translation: CASSGWDTRAFF.

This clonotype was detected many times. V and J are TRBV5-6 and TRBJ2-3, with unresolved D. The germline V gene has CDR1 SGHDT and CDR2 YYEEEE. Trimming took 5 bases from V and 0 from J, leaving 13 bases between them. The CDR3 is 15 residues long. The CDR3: CASSLALISTDTQYF. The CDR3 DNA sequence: TGTGCCAGCAGTTTAGCCCTCATTAGCACAGATACGCAGTATTTT.

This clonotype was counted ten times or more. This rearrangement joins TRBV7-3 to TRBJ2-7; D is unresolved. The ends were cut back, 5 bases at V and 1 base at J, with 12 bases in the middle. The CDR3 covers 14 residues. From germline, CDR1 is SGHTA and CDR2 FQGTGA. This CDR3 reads CASSPDSTSYEQYF. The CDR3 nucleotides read TGTGCCAGCAGCCCCGACTCTACGTCCTACGAGCAGTACTTC.

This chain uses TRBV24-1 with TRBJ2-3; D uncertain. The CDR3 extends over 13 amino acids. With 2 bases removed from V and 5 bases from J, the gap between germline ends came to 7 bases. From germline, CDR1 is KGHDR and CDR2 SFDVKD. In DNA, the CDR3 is TGTGCCACCAGTGATTATATGGAAGATACGCAGTATTTT. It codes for CATSDYMEDTQYF.

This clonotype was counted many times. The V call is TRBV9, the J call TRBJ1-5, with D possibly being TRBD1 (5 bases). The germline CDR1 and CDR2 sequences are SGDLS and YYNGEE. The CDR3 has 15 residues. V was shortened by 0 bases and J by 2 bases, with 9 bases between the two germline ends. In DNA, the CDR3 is TGTGCCAGCAGCGTAGATCAGGGAGGCAATCAGCCCCAGCATTTT. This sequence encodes CASSVDQGGNQPQHF.

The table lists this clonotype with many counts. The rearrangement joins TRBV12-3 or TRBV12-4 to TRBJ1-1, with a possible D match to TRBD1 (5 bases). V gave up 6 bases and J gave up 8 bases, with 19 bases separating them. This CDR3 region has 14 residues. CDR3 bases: TGTGCCAGCAGGGGAGGGGCCCAACATGGAGAAGCTTTCTTT. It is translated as CASRGGAQHGEAFF.

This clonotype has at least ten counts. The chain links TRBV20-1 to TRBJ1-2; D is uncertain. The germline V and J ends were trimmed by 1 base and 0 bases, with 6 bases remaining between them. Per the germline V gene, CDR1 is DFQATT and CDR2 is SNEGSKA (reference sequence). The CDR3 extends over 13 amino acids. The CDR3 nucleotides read TGCAGTGCTAGAGGGCAGTCTAACTATGGCTACACCTTC. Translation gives CSARGQSNYGYTF.

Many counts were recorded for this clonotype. CDR3 in amino acids: CASSFIGGQLLNYNEQFF. CDR3 DNA sequence: TGCGCCAGCAGCTTTATTGGAGGACAACTACTAAACTACAATGAGCAGTTCTTC. V and J are TRBV5-1 and TRBJ2-1; D possibly matches TRBD1 or TRBD2 (5 bases each). This CDR3 has 18 residues. Looked up from germline, CDR1 is SGHRS and CDR2 is YFSETQ. V was shortened by 2 bases and J by 3 bases, with 21 bases between the two germline ends. Using reference TRBV5-1 and TRBJ2-1 for the parts outside the CDR3, the full variable domain is KAGVTQTPRYLIKTRGQQVTLSCSPISGHRSVSWYQQTPGQGLQFLFEYFSETQRNKGNFPGRFSGRQFSNSRSEMNVSTLELGDSALYLCASSFIGGQLLNYNEQFFGPGTRLTVL.

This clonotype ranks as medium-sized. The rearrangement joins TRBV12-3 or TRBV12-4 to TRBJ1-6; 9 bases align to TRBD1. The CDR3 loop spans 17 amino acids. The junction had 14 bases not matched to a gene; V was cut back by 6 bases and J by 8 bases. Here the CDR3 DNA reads TGTGCCAGCAGCACGCTCCGGGACAGGGCTTGGCATTCACCCCTCCACTTT. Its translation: CASSTLRDRAWHSPLHF.

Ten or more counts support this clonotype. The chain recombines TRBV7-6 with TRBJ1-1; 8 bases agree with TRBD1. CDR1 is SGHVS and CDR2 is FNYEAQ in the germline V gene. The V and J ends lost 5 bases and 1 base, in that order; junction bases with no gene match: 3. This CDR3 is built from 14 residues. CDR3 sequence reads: CASSDGTGNTEAFF. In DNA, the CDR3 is TGTGCCAGCAGCGACGGGACAGGGAACACTGAAGCTTTCTTT.

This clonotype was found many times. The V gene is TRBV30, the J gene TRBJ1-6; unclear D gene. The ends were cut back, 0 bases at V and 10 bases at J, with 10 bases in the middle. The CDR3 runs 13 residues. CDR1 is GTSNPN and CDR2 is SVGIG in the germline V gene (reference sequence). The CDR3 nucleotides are TGTGCCTGGAGTGTACGTGGGATCTCACCCCTCCACTTT. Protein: CAWSVRGISPLHF.

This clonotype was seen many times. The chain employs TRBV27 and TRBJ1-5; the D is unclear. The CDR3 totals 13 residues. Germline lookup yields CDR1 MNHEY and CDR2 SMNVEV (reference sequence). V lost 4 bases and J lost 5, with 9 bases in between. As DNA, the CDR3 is TGTGCCAGCAGTTACCGGGAGTATCAGCCCCAGCATTTT. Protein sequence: CASSYREYQPQHF.

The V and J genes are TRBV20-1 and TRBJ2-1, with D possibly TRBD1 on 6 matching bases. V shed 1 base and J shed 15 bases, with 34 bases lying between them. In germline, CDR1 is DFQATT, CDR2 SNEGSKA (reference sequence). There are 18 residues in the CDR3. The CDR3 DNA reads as TGCAGTGCTAGAGCCATTACAAGGACAGCGGACATTGGTCTCCTGGGGTTCTTC. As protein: CSARAITRTADIGLLGFF.

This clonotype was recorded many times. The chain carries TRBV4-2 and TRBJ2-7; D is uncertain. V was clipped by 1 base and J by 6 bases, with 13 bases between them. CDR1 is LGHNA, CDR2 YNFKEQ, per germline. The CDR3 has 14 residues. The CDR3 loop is CASSQVFTEAEQYF. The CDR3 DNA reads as TGTGCCAGCAGCCAAGTCTTCACGGAAGCCGAGCAGTACTTC.

CDR3 in DNA: TGTGCCACCAGCAGTAGGACTCCCCGGCGGGAGACCCAGTACTTC. This codes for CATSSRTPRRETQYF. The rearrangement uses TRBV15 and TRBJ2-5, with D perhaps TRBD2 (5 bases). The V end lost 3 bases, the J end lost 5 bases, and 16 bases lay between the germline ends. This CDR3 is built from 15 residues. Germline lookup yields CDR1 LNHNV and CDR2 YYDKDF (reference sequence).

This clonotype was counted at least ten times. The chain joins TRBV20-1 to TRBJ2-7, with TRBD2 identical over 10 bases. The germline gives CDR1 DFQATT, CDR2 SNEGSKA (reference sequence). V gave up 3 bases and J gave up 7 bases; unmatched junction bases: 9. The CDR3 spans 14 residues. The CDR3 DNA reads TGCAGTGCTAGTCGAGCGGGAGGGATGTGGGAGCAGTACTTC. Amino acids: CSASRAGGMWEQYF.

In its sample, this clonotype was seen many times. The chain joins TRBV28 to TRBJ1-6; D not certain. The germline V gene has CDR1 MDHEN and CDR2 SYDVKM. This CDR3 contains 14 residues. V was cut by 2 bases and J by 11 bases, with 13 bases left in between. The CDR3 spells CASSLARPRAPLHF. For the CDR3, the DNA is TGTGCCAGCAGTTTAGCCCGGCCGCGAGCACCCCTCCACTTT.

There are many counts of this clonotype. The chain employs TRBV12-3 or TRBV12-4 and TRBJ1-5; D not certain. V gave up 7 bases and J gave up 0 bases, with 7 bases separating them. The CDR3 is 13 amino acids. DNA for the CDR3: TGTGCCAGCATGAGTGATAGCAATCAGCCCCAGCATTTT. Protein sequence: CASMSDSNQPQHF.

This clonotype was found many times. CDR3 loop: CASSLALGRSYEQYF. As DNA, the CDR3 is TGCGCCAGCAGCTTGGCCCTAGGAAGGTCCTACGAGCAGTACTTC. This chain joins TRBV5-1 and TRBJ2-7; D gene uncertain. CDR1 SGHRS and CDR2 YFSETQ come from the germline V gene. Trimming stripped 0 bases from V and 1 base from J, with 11 bases between. This CDR3 is 15 amino acids long.

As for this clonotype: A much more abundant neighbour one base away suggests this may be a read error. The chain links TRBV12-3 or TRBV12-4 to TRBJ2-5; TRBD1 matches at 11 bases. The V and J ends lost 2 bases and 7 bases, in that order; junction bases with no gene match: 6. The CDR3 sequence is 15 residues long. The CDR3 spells CASSLRDRGMGTQYF. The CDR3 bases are TGTGCCAGCAGTTTAAGGGACAGGGGGATGGGGACCCAGTACTTC.

In DNA form, the CDR3 reads TGTGCCAGCAGTGAATTAGGAACTAGCGGGAGGACGAATGAGCAGTTCTTC. This gives the protein CASSELGTSGRTNEQFF. This rearrangement joins TRBV25-1 to TRBJ2-1; 12 bases fit TRBD2. V gave up 1 base and J gave up 7 bases; unmatched junction bases: 8. Germline CDR1 and CDR2: MGHDK and SYGVNS. The CDR3 contains 17 residues.

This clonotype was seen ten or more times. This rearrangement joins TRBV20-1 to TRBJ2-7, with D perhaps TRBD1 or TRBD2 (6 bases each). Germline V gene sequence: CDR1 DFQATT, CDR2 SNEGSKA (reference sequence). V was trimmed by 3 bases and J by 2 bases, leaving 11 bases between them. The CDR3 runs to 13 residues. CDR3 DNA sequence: TGCAGTGCTAGTAAGGGGGGCACCTACGAGCAGTACTTC. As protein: CSASKGGTYEQYF.

The CDR3 loop is CATSLRQGTNEKLFF. The DNA of the CDR3 is TGTGCCACCAGCCTACGACAGGGAACTAATGAAAAACTGTTTTTT. This sequence joins TRBV15 and TRBJ1-4; 7 nucleotides align to TRBD1. From germline, CDR1 is LNHNV and CDR2 YYDKDF (reference sequence). V trimming: 5 bases; J trimming: 1 base; junction bases outside the gene matches: 4. The CDR3 runs 15 residues.

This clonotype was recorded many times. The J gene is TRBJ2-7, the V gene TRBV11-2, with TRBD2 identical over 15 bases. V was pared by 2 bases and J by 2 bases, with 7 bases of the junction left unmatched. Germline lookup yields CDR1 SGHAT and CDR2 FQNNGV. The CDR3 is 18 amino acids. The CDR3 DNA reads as TGTGCCAGCAGCTTAAGGGGGACTAGCGGGAGGACGGCCTACGAGCAGTACTTC. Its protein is CASSLRGTSGRTAYEQYF. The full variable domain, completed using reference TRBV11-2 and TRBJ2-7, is EAGVAQSPRYKIIEKRQSVAFWCNPISGHATLYWYQQILGQGPKLLIQFQNNGVVDDSQLPKDRFSAERLKGVDSTLKIQPAKLEDSAVYLCASSLRGTSGRTAYEQYFGPGTRLTVT.

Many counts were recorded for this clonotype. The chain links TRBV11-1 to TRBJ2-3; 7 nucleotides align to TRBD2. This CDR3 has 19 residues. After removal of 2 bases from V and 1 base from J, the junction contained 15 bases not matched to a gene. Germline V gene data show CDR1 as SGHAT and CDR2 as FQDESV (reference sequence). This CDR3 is CASSLRASGHLPGTDTQYF. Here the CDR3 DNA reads TGTGCCAGCAGCTTAAGGGCTAGCGGCCACCTACCTGGCACAGATACGCAGTATTTT.

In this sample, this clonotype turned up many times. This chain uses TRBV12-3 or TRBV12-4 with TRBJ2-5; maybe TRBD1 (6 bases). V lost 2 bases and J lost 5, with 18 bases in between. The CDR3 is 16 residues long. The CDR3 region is CASSLFEGHRLETQYF. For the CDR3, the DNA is TGTGCCAGCAGTTTATTCGAGGGACATCGCTTGGAGACCCAGTACTTC.

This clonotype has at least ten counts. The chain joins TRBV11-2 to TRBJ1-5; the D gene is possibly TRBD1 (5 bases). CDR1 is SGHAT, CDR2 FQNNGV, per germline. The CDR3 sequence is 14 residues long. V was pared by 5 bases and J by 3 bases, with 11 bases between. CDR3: CASSKDINNQPQHF. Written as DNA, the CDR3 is TGTGCCAGCAGCAAGGACATTAACAATCAGCCCCAGCATTTT.

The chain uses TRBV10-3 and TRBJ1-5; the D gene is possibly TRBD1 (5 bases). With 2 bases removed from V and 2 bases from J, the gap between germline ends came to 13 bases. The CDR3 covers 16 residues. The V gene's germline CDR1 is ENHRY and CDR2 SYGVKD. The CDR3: CAISEPNLGGNQPQHF. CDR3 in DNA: TGTGCCATCAGTGAGCCTAACTTGGGGGGCAATCAGCCCCAGCATTTT.

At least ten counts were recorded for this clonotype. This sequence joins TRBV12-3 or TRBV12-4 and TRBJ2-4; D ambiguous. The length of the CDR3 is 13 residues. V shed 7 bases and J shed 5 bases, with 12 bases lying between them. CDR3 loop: CASIDLNENIQYF. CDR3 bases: TGTGCCAGCATCGACTTGAACGAAAACATTCAGTACTTC.